This passage covers 3 T cell receptor beta chains from one sample sequenced in a study of monozygotic twins with inflammatory bowel disease. TCRdb reprocessed the 5' RACE reads, keeping one entry per CDR3 protein, no DNA. The table lists a few hundred thousand distinct CDR3 sequences. Sequencing was carried out using blood. The receptors originated from a human donor with ulcerative colitis or Crohn's disease, or a healthy co-twin of an affected twin (not recorded which).

This sequence joins TRBV12-3 or TRBV12-4 and TRBJ2-7; TCRdb picks TRBD1, but there is no DNA to check that call. CDR3 length: 16 residues. The CDR3 reads CASSQAEGFRGYEQYF.

The chain recombines TRBV29-1 with TRBJ2-7. CDR1 is SQVTM and CDR2 is ANQGSEA in the germline V gene. The CDR3 sequence is 12 residues long. The CDR3 reads CSVGGGNYEQYF.

The rearrangement links TRBV24-1 to TRBJ2-1; lacking DNA, the TRBD2 call made by TCRdb goes unchecked. CDR1 is KGHDR, CDR2 SFDVKD, per germline. This CDR3 has 17 residues. CDR3 residues: CATSDFRRGRGYNEQFF.